One sample yielded the 18 T cell receptor beta chains listed below, sequenced in a study of blood T cell repertoires in COVID-19. TCRdb's table, derived via immunoSEQ multiplex PCR, lists solely in-frame clones and lacks some. The data show about 250,000 clones, about 83% seen once. Sequencing used PBMCs or T cells enriched from blood (not recorded which). The receptors derive from a middle-aged woman who had been exposed to COVID-19.

The chain carries TRBV7-2 and TRBJ1-6, with no clear D. V lost 5 bases, J lost 8 bases, and 13 bases lay in between. The CDR3 length is 14 residues. Germline V CDR1 and CDR2: SGHTA, FQGNSA. CDR3 region: CASSTTGGYSPLHF. In DNA, the CDR3 is TGTGCCAGCAGCACCACGGGAGGATATTCACCCCTCCACTTT.

The chain uses TRBV19 and TRBJ2-1; D is possibly TRBD2 (6 bases). Germline CDR1 LNHDA, CDR2 SQIVND (reference sequence). The CDR3 consists of 12 residues. V was shortened by 6 bases and J by 7 bases, with 10 bases between the two germline ends. CDR3 residues: CASSAGTNEQFF. CDR3 in DNA: TGTGCCAGTAGCGCGGGGACTAATGAGCAGTTCTTC.

J is TRBJ1-2 and V is TRBV9; 7 positions agree with TRBD1. Trimming cost V 4 bases and J 7 bases; bases outside gene matches: 16. The CDR3 is 16 amino acids. CDR1 is SGDLS and CDR2 is YYNGEE in the germline V gene. CDR3: CASSTPGGKSRSGYTF. The CDR3 coding sequence is TGTGCCAGCAGCACCCCAGGGGGGAAAAGTCGTAGTGGCTACACCTTC. The full variable domain, completed using reference TRBV9 and TRBJ1-2, is DSGVTQTPKHLITATGQRVTLRCSPRSGDLSVYWYQQSLDQGLQFLIQYYNGEERAKGNILERFSAQQFPDLHSELNLSSLELGDSALYFCASSTPGGKSRSGYTFGSGTRLTVV.

The V call is TRBV7-3, the J call TRBJ2-3; 9 bases agree with TRBD2. Germline V lookup: CDR1 SGHTA, CDR2 FQGTGA. V was pared by 2 bases and J by 6 bases, with 9 bases of the junction left unmatched. The CDR3 consists of 16 residues. CDR3 sequence (DNA): TGTGCCAGCAGCTTAGGTGCGGGGGGGCCGGAGGATACGCAGTATTTT. It translates to CASSLGAGGPEDTQYF.

The sample holds a few counts of this clone. The chain uses TRBV11-2 and TRBJ2-5, with 9 bases identical to TRBD2. CDR3 length: 14 amino acids. Trimming at V came to 7 bases and at J to 5 bases, leaving 8 bases not matched to a gene. Germline V gene lookup returns CDR1 SGHAT and CDR2 FQNNGV. The DNA of the CDR3 is TGTGCCAGCATGGGGCGGGGGGGTACGGAGACCCAGTACTTC. Translation: CASMGRGGTETQYF.

The chain combines TRBV11-2 with TRBJ1-1, with TRBD1 identical over 9 bases. V was clipped by 5 bases and J by 3 bases; unmatched bases: 7. CDR3 length equals 15 residues. Per germline, CDR1 SGHAT and CDR2 FQNNGV. The CDR3 DNA follows: TGTGCCAGCAGCATACTACAGGGGGCCGACACTGAAGCTTTCTTT. Its protein is CASSILQGADTEAFF.

V usage is TRBV30 and J usage is TRBJ1-4; D not certain. Germline V CDR1 and CDR2: GTSNPN, SVGIG (reference sequence). This CDR3 has 14 residues. The germline V and J ends were trimmed by 2 bases and 8 bases, with 15 bases remaining between them. The DNA of the CDR3 is TGTGCCTGGAGTCTGACCCAAGCGGGGGAAAAACTGTTTTTT. Translated: CAWSLTQAGEKLFF. Combining the CDR3 with reference TRBV30 and TRBJ1-4 gives the whole variable domain SQTIHQWPATLVQPVGSPLSLECTVEGTSNPNLYWYRQAAGRGLQLLFYSVGIGQISSEVPQNLSASRPQDRQFILSSKKLLLSDSGFYLCAWSLTQAGEKLFFGSGTQLSVL.

This chain links TRBV7-2 with TRBJ2-7; 8 bases fit TRBD1. CDR3 size: 15 residues. Trimming at V came to 5 bases and at J to 2 bases, leaving 8 bases not matched to a gene. CDR1 SGHTA and CDR2 FQGNSA come from the germline V gene. The CDR3, as DNA: TGTGCCAGCAGCGTCCGGGACAGGTATACCTACGAGCAGTACTTC. Residues: CASSVRDRYTYEQYF.

V is TRBV7-4 and J is TRBJ2-7; TRBD1 matches at 8 bases. V lost 4 bases and J lost 1; bases outside the gene matches: 6. This CDR3 contains 15 residues. The V gene's germline CDR1 is SGHVT and CDR2 SQSDAQ. CDR3 nucleotide sequence: TGTGCCAGCAGCTCCAGGGGGCGATTATCCTACGAGCAGTACTTC. Translating gives CASSSRGRLSYEQYF. Combining the CDR3 with reference TRBV7-4 and TRBJ2-7 gives the whole variable domain GAGVSQSPRYKVAKRGRDVALRCDSISGHVTLYWYRQTLGQGSEVLTYSQSDAQRDKSGRPSGRFSAERPERSVSTLKIQRTEQGDSAVYLCASSSRGRLSYEQYFGPGTRLTVT.

This clone was counted only a few times. The gene calls are TRBV5-1 and TRBJ1-1; 7 bases match TRBD1. This CDR3 region has 15 residues. Germline V gene lookup returns CDR1 SGHRS and CDR2 YFSETQ. The V segment lost 2 bases and the J segment 2 bases; nucleotides outside the gene matches: 6. The CDR3 bases are TGCGCCAGCAGCTTTACCCGGGACAGCAACACTGAAGCTTTCTTT. Residues: CASSFTRDSNTEAFF.

The genes are TRBV5-4 and TRBJ2-2, with D tentatively TRBD2 (6 bases). Per the germline V gene, CDR1 is SGHNT and CDR2 is YYREEE (reference sequence). The V end was cut by 5 bases, the J end by 3 bases, with 11 bases between. The CDR3 sequence is 14 residues long. The CDR3 loop reads CASRWDLDTGELFF. The CDR3 region has the DNA TGTGCCAGCAGATGGGACTTAGACACCGGGGAGCTGTTTTTT.

V usage is TRBV5-8 and J usage is TRBJ1-4; no definite D call. CDR1 and CDR2 (germline): SGHTS, YDEGEE. CDR3 length: 15 residues. Between the trimmed V and J ends, which lost 1 base and 8 bases, there was a span of 15 bases. Here the CDR3 reads CASSLLSPGLEKLFF. The CDR3, as DNA: TGTGCCAGCAGCTTGTTATCGCCCGGGTTGGAAAAACTGTTTTTT.

CDR3 residues: CASSLVGDKAFF. CDR3 sequence (DNA): TGTGCCAGTAGTTTGGTGGGGGACAAAGCTTTCTTT. This chain connects TRBV19 to TRBJ1-1, with D perhaps TRBD1 (6 bases). The CDR3 spans 12 residues. V was clipped by 5 bases and J by 9 bases, with 13 bases between them. CDR1 LNHDA and CDR2 SQIVND come from the germline V gene (reference sequence).

This clone is a singleton in its sample. The rearrangement joins TRBV7-2 to TRBJ2-3; TRBD1 aligns across 7 bases. V lost 5 bases, J lost 5 bases, and 10 bases stayed unmatched. The germline CDR1 and CDR2 sequences are SGHTA and FQGNSA. The CDR3 is 15 residues long. CDR3 protein: CASSPGQLRGDTQYF. CDR3 bases: TGTGCCAGCAGCCCGGGACAGCTCCGGGGAGATACGCAGTATTTT. Together with reference TRBV7-2 and TRBJ2-3, the CDR3 gives the full variable domain: GAGVSQSPSNKVTEKGKDVELRCDPISGHTALYWYRQSLGQGLEFLIYFQGNSAPDKSGLPSDRFSAERTGGSVSTLTIQRTQQEDSAVYLCASSPGQLRGDTQYFGPGTRLTVL.

Only a few counts were recorded for this clone. The chain joins TRBV7-3 to TRBJ1-5; D ambiguous. Trimming removed 0 bases at V and 1 base at J, with 4 bases between. Germline CDR1 reads SGHTA; CDR2 reads FQGTGA. The CDR3 contains 14 residues. The CDR3 protein is CASSLTASNQPQHF. The CDR3 DNA sequence: TGTGCCAGCAGCTTAACGGCCAGCAATCAGCCCCAGCATTTT. Together with reference TRBV7-3 and TRBJ1-5, the CDR3 gives the full variable domain: GAGVSQTPSNKVTEKGKYVELRCDPISGHTALYWYRQSLGQGPEFLIYFQGTGAADDSGLPNDRFFAVRPEGSVSTLKIQRTERGDSAVYLCASSLTASNQPQHFGDGTRLSIL.

The rearrangement joins TRBV15 to TRBJ1-5; TRBD1 might be the D (6 bases). V was shortened by 0 bases and J by 3 bases, with 9 bases between the two germline ends. CDR1 is LNHNV and CDR2 is YYDKDF in the germline V gene (reference sequence). The CDR3 consists of 15 residues. The CDR3 region has the DNA TGTGCCACCAGCAGAGAGGACAGTCCCAATCAGCCCCAGCATTTT. Its translation is CATSREDSPNQPQHF.

The gene calls are TRBV30 and TRBJ1-1; the D is unclear. The CDR3 extends over 13 amino acids. Germline V lookup: CDR1 GTSNPN, CDR2 SVGIG (reference sequence). The V end lost 4 bases, the J end lost 1 base, and 10 bases lay between the germline ends. This chain's CDR3 is CAWMGPRNTEAFF. For the CDR3, the DNA is TGTGCCTGGATGGGCCCCAGGAACACTGAAGCTTTCTTT.

CDR3 nucleotide sequence: TGTGCCAGCAGCTTAGTGGGGACACTGAACACTGAAGCTTTCTTT. Encoded protein: CASSLVGTLNTEAFF. This rearrangement joins TRBV7-8 to TRBJ1-1, with D possibly being TRBD1 (6 bases). The ends were cut back, 1 base at V and 0 bases at J, with 9 bases in the middle. The CDR3 length is 15 residues. Germline V gene data show CDR1 as SGHVS and CDR2 as FQNEAQ. The full variable domain, rest sourced from reference TRBV7-8 and TRBJ1-1, is GAGVSQSPRYKVAKRGQDVALRCDPISGHVSLFWYQQALGQGPEFLTYFQNEAQLDKSGLPSDRFFAERPEGSVSTLKIQRTQQEDSAVYLCASSLVGTLNTEAFFGQGTRLTVV.